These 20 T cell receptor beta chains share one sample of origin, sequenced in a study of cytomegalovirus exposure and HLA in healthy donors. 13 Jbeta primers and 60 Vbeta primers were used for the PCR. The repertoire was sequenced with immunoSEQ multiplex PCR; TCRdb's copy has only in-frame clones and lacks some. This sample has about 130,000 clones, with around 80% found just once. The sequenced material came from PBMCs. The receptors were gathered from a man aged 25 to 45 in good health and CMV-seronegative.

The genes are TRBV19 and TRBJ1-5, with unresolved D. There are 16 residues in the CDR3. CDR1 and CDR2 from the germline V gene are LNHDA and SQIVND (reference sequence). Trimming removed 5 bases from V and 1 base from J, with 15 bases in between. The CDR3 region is CASSPRGTDSNQPQHF. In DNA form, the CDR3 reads TGTGCCAGTAGTCCCCGAGGAACCGACAGCAATCAGCCCCAGCATTTT.

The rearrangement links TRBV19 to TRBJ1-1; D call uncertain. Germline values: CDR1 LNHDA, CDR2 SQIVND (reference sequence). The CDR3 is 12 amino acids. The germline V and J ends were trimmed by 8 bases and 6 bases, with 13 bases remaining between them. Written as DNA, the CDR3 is TGTGCCAGTGGACGGTTGAGGGCTGAAGCTTTCTTT. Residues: CASGRLRAEAFF.

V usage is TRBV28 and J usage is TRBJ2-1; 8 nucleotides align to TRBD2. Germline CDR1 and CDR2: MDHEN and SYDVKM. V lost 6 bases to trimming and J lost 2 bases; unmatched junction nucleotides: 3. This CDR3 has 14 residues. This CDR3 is CASRSGGAYNEQFF. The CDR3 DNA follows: TGTGCCAGCAGATCCGGGGGGGCCTACAATGAGCAGTTCTTC. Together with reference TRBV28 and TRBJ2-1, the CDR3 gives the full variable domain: DVKVTQSSRYLVKRTGEKVFLECVQDMDHENMFWYRQDPGLGLRLIYFSYDVKMKEKGDIPEGYSVSREKKERFSLILESASTNQTSMYLCASRSGGAYNEQFFGPGTRLTVL.

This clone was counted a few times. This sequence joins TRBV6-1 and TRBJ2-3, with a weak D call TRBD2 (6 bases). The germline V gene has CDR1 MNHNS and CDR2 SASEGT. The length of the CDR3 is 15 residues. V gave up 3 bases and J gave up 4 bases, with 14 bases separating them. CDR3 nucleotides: TGTGCCAGCAGTGAGGGGCGGGGAGGCGCAGATACGCAGTATTTT. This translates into CASSEGRGGADTQYF.

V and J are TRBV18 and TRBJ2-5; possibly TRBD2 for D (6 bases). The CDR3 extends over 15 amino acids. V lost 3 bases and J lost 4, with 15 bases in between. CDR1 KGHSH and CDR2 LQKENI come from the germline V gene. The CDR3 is CASSPPPGGAETQYF. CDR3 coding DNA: TGTGCCAGCTCACCGCCCCCAGGAGGGGCAGAGACCCAGTACTTC. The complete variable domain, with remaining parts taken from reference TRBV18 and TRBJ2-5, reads NAGVMQNPRHLVRRRGQEARLRCSPMKGHSHVYWYRQLPEEGLKFMVYLQKENIIDESGMPKERFSAEFPKEGPSILRIQQVVRGDSAAYFCASSPPPGGAETQYFGPGTRLLVL.

CDR3 loop: CASSIQVGYEQYF. The DNA for the CDR3 is TGTGCCAGCAGCATACAGGTTGGCTACGAGCAGTACTTC. This chain uses TRBV6-4 with TRBJ2-7, with D possibly TRBD1 on 5 matching bases. Deletions cut 6 bases from V and 3 bases from J, with 12 bases between. Per germline, CDR1 MRHNA and CDR2 SNTAGT. The CDR3 is 13 amino acids.

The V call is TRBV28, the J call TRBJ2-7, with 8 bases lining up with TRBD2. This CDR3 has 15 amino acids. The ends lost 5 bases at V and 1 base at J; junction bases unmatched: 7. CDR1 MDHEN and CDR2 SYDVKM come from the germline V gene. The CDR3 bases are TGTGCCAGCAGTCTCACGGGGGGGCATTCCTACGAGCAGTACTTC. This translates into CASSLTGGHSYEQYF. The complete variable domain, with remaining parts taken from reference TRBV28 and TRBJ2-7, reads DVKVTQSSRYLVKRTGEKVFLECVQDMDHENMFWYRQDPGLGLRLIYFSYDVKMKEKGDIPEGYSVSREKKERFSLILESASTNQTSMYLCASSLTGGHSYEQYFGPGTRLTVT.

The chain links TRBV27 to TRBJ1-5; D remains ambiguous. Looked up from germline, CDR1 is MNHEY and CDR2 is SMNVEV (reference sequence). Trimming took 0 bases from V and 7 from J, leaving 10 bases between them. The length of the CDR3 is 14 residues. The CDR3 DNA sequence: TGTGCCAGCAGTTTATCGTTCAGCGCCCAGCCCCAGCATTTT. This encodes CASSLSFSAQPQHF.

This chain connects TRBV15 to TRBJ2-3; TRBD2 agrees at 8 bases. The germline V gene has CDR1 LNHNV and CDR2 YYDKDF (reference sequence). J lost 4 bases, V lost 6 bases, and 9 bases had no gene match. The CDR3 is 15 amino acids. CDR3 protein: CATRDKREGPDTQYF. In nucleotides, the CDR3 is TGTGCCACCAGGGATAAACGGGAGGGCCCAGATACGCAGTATTTT.

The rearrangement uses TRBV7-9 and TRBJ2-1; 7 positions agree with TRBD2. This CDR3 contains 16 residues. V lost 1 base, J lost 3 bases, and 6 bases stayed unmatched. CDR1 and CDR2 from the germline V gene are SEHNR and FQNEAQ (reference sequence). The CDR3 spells CASSLVASGFYNEQFF. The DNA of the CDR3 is TGTGCCAGCAGCTTAGTCGCTAGCGGTTTCTACAATGAGCAGTTCTTC.

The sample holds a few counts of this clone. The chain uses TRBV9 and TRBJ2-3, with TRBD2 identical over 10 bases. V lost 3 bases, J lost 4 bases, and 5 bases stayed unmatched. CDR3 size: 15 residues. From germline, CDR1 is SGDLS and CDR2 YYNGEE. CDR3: CASSALAGAADTQYF. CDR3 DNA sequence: TGTGCCAGCAGCGCCCTAGCGGGGGCGGCAGATACGCAGTATTTT.

In DNA, the CDR3 is TGTGCCATCAGTGAGCGACAGGGGGCGCGTGGCGAGCAGTACTTC. It yields the protein CAISERQGARGEQYF. The genes are TRBV10-3 and TRBJ2-7; the match to TRBD1 covers 10 bases. CDR3 length: 15 residues. V trimming: 2 bases; J trimming: 6 bases; junction bases outside the gene matches: 7. CDR1 and CDR2 from the germline V gene are ENHRY and SYGVKD.

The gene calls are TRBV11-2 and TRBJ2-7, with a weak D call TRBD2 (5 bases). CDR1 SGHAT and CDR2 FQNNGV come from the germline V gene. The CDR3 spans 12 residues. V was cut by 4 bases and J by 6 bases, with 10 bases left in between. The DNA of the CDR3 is TGTGCCAGCAGCTCTCGGGGTCGCGAGCAGTACTTC. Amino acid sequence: CASSSRGREQYF. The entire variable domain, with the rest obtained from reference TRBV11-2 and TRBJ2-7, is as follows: EAGVAQSPRYKIIEKRQSVAFWCNPISGHATLYWYQQILGQGPKLLIQFQNNGVVDDSQLPKDRFSAERLKGVDSTLKIQPAKLEDSAVYLCASSSRGREQYFGPGTRLTVT.

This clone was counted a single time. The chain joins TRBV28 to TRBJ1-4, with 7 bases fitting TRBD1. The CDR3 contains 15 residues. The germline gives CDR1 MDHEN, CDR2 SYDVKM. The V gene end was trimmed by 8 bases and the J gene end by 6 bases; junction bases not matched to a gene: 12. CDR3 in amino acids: CASEKVTGRHEKLFF. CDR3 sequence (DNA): TGTGCCAGCGAGAAGGTGACAGGGCGGCATGAAAAACTGTTTTTT. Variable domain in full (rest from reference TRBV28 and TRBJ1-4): DVKVTQSSRYLVKRTGEKVFLECVQDMDHENMFWYRQDPGLGLRLIYFSYDVKMKEKGDIPEGYSVSREKKERFSLILESASTNQTSMYLCASEKVTGRHEKLFFGSGTQLSVL.

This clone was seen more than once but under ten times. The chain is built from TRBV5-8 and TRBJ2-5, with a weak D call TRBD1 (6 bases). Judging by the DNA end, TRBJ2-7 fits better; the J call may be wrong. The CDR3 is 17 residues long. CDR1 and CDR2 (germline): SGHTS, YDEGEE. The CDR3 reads CASSVLTGTFISYEQYF. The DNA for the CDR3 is TGTGCCAGCAGCGTTCTCACAGGGACCTTTATCTCCTACGAGCAGTACTTC.

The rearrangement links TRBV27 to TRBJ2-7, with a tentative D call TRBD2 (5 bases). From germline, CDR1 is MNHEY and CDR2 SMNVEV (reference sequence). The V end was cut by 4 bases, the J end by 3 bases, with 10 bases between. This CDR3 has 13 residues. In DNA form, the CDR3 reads TGTGCCAGCAGTTCCCGACGGGGCTACGAGCAGTACTTC. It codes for CASSSRRGYEQYF.

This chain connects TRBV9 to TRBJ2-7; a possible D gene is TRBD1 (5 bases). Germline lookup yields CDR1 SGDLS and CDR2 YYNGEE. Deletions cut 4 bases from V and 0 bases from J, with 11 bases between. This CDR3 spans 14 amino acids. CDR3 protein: CASSLQVNSYEQYF. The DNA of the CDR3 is TGTGCCAGCAGCTTACAGGTTAACTCCTACGAGCAGTACTTC.

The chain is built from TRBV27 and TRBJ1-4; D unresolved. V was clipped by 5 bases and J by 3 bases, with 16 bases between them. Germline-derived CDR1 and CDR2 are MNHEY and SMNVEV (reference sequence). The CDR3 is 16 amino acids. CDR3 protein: CASSPNLGASNEKLFF. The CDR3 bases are TGTGCCAGCAGTCCGAACTTGGGCGCGTCTAATGAAAAACTGTTTTTT.

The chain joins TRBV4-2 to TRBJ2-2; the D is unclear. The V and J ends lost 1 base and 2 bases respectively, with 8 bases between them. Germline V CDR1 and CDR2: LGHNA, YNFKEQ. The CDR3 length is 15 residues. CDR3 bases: TGTGCCAGCAGCCAAGCTTATACAAACACCGGGGAGCTGTTTTTT. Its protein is CASSQAYTNTGELFF.

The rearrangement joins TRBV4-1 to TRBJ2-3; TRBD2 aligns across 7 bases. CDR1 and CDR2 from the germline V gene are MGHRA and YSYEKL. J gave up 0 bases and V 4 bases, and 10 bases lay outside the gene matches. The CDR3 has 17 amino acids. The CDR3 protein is CASSLRTSATSTDTQYF. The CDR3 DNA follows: TGCGCCAGCAGCCTCAGAACTAGCGCTACTAGCACAGATACGCAGTATTTT.